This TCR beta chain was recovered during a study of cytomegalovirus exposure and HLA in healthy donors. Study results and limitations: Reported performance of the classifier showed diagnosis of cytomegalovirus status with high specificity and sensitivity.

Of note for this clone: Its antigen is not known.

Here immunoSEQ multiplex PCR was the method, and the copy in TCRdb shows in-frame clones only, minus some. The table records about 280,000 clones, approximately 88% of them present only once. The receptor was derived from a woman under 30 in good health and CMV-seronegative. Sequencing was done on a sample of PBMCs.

In DNA, the CDR3 is TGTGCCAGCAGCCGCCCGGGGAGGGTTGGGCAAGAGACCCAGTACTTC. It specifies CASSRPGRVGQETQYF. V is TRBV5-4 and J is TRBJ2-5; 7 nucleotides match TRBD2. This CDR3 comprises 16 residues. V shed 4 bases, J shed 2 bases, and the junction held 11 bases outside the gene matches. From germline, CDR1 is SGHNT and CDR2 YYREEE (reference sequence).